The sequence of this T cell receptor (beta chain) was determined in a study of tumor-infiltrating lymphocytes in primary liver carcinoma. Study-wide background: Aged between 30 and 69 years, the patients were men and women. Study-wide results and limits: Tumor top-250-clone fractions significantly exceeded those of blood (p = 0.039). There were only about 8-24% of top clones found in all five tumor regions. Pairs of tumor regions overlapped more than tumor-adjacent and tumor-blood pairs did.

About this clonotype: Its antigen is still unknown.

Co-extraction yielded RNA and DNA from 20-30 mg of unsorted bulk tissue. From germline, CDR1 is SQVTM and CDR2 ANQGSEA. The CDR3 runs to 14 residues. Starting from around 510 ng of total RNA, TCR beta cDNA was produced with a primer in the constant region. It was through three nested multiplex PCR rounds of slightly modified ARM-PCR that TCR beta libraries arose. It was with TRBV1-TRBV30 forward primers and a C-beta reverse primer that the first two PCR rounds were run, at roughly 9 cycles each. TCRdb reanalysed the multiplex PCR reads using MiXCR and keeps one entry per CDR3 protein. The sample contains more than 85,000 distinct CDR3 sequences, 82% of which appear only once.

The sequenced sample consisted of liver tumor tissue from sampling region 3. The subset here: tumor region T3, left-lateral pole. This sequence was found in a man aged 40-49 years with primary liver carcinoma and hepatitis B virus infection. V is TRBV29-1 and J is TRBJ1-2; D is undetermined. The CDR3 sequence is CSVMFGESIYGYTF. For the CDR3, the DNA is TGCAGTGTCATGTTTGGAGAGTCGATCTATGGCTACACCTTC. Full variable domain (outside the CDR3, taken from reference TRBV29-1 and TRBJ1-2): SAVISQKPSRDICQRGTSLTIQCQVDSQVTMMFWYRQQPGQSLTLIATANQGSEATYESGFVIDKFPISRPNLTFSTLTVSNMSPEDSSIYLCSVMFGESIYGYTFGSGTRLTVV.